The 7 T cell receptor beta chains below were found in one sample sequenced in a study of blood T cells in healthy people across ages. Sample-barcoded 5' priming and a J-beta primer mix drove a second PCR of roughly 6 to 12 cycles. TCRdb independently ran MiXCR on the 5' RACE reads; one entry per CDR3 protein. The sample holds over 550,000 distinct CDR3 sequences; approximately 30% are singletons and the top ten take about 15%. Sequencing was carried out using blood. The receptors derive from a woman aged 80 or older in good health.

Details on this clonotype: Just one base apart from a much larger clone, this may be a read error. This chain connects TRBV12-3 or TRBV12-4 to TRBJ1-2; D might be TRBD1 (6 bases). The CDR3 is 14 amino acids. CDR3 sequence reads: CASSSRTVPYGHTF. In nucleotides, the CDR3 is TGTGCCAGCAGTTCCAGGACAGTCCCCTATGGCCACACCTTC.

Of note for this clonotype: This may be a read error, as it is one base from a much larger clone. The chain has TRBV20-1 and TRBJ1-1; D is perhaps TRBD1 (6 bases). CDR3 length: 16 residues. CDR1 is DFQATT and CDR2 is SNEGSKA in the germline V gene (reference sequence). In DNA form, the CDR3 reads TGCAGTGCTAGAGTCGAATCAGGGGCCCGGAACATTGAAGCTTTCTTT. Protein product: CSARVESGARNIEAFF.

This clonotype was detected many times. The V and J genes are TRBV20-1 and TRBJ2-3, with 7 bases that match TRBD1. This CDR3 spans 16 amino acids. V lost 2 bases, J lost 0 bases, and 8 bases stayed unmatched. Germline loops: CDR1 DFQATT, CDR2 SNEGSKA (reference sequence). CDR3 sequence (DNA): TGCAGTGCTAGATCCCACCGGGACAGCAGCACAGATACGCAGTATTTT. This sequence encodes CSARSHRDSSTDTQYF.

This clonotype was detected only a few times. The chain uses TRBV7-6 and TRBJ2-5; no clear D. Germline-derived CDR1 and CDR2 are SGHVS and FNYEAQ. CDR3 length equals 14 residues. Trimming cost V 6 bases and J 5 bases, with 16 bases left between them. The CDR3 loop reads CASSSILGWETQYF. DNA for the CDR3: TGTGCCAGCAGTTCCATTTTAGGGTGGGAGACCCAGTACTTC.

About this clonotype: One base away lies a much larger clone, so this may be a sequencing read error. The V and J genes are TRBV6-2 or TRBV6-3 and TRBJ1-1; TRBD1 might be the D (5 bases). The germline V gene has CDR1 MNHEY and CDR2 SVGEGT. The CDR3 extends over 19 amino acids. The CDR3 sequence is CAGSYSTHFILGPNTEAFF. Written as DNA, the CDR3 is TGTGCCGGCAGTTACTCGACGCACTTTATCTTGGGGCCGAACACTGAAGCTTTCTTT.

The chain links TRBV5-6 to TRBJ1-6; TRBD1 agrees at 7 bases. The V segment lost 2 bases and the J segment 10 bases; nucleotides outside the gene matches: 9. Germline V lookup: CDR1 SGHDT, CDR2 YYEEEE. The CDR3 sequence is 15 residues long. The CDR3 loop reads CASSLPGQFASPLHF. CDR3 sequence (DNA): TGTGCCAGCAGCTTACCGGGACAGTTTGCCTCACCCCTCCACTTT. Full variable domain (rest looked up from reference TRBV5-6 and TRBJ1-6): DAGVTQSPTHLIKTRGQQVTLRCSPKSGHDTVSWYQQALGQGPQFIFQYYEEEERQRGNFPDRFSGHQFPNYSSELNVNALLLGDSALYLCASSLPGQFASPLHFGNGTRLTVT.

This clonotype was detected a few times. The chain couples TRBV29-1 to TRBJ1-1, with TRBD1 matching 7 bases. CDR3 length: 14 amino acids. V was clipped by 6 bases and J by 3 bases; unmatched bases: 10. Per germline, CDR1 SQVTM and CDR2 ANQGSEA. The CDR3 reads CSVQGGLMDTEAFF. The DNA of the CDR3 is TGCAGCGTGCAGGGGGGGCTGATGGACACTGAAGCTTTCTTT.